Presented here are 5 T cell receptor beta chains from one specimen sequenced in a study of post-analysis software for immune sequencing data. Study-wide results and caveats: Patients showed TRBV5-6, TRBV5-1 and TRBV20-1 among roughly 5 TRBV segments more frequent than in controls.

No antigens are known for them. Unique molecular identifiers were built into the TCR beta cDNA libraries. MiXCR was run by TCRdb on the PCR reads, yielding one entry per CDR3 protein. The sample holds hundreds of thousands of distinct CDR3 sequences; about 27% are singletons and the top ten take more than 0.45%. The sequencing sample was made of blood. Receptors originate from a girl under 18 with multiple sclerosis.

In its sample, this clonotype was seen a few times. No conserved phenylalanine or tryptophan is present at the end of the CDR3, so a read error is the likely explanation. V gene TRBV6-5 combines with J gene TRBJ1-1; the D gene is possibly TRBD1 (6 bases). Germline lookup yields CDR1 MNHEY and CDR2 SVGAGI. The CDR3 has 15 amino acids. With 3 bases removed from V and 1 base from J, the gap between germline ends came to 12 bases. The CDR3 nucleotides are TGTGCCAGCAGTTATTACAGGGAAGCGAACACTGAAGCTTTCGTT. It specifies CASSYYREANTEAFV.

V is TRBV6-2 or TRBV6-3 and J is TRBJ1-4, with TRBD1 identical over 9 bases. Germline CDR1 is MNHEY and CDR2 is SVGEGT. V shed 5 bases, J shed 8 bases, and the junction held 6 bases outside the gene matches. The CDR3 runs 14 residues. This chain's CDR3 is CASSTRDRDEKLFF. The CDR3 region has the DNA TGTGCCAGCAGTACCCGGGACAGGGACGAAAAACTGTTTTTT.

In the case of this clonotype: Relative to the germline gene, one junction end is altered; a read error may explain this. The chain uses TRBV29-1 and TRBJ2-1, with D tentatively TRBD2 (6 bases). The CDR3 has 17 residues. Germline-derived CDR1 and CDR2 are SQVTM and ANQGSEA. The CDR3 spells CGVRRGSTGRSYNEQFF. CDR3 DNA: TGCGGCGTTCGTCGGGGGAGTACGGGGAGGTCCTACAATGAGCAGTTCTTC.

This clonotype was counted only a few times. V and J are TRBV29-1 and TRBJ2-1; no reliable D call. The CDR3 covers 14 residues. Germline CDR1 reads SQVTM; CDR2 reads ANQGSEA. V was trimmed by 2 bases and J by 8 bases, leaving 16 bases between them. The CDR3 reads CSVERKGLIHEQFF. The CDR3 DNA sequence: TGCAGCGTTGAAAGAAAGGGTCTTATCCATGAGCAGTTCTTC.

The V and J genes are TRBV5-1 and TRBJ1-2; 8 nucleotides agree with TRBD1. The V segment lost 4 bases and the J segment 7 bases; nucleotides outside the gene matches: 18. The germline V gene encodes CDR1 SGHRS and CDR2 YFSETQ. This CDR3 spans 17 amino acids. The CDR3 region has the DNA TGCGCCAGCAGCCAAAACAAAGGACAGGGCCTTCACCGTGGCTACACCTTC. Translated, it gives CASSQNKGQGLHRGYTF. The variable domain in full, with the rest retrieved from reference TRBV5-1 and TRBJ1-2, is KAGVTQTPRYLIKTRGQQVTLSCSPISGHRSVSWYQQTPGQGLQFLFEYFSETQRNKGNFPGRFSGRQFSNSRSEMNVSTLELGDSALYLCASSQNKGQGLHRGYTFGSGTRLTVV.